Listed below are T cell receptor beta chains from one sample, sequenced in a study of blood T cell repertoires in COVID-19. Assay used: immunoSEQ multiplex PCR; TCRdb lists only in-frame clones, some missing. The sample has around 140,000 clones, 70% to 85% seen once. Sequencing input: peripheral blood. The receptors were sampled from a man aged 55 to 69 with active or convalescent COVID-19. Each CDR3 is given with its conserved first and last residue. The order of the fields is clone size, D gene, V gene, J gene, CDR3 DNA, CDR3 protein. A D gene is named only where the DNA matches it firmly. Clone size is not always given. Where it is, it says once, few, many or a class for expanded clones.

-	-	TRBV24-1	TRBJ1-2	TGTGCCACCAGTGCGGGTTTGTTCTATGGCTACACCTTC	CATSAGLFYGYTF
-	-	TRBV18	TRBJ1-2	TGTGCCAGCTCACCCTACACATCAGGGTCCACTAACTATGGCTACACCTTC	CASSPYTSGSTNYGYTF
-	-	TRBV10-1	TRBJ1-4	TGCGCCAGCAGTGATGAACAGCCCAATGAAAAACTGTTTTTT	CASSDEQPNEKLFF
-	-	TRBV24-1	TRBJ2-5	TGTGCCACCAGTGATCCGGGTGCAGGGTGGGGAGAGACCCAGTACTTC	CATSDPGAGWGETQYF
once	TRBD2	TRBV9	TRBJ2-5	TGTGCCAGCAGCGTAGGAGGGAGCGGGGGGGCCTCAGAGACCCAGTACTTC	CASSVGGSGGASETQYF
-	-	TRBV9	TRBJ1-1	TGTGCCAGCAGCGTAGATGGGGAGGGGACTGAAGCTTTCTTT	CASSVDGEGTEAFF
-	TRBD1	TRBV30	TRBJ1-2	TGTGCCTGGTTGACAGGGCCCCATGGCTACACCTTC	CAWLTGPHGYTF
-	TRBD2	TRBV19	TRBJ2-1	TGTGCCAGTAGGATGCTAGCGGGAGGGCCTAAGAATGAGCAGTTCTTC	CASRMLAGGPKNEQFF
once	TRBD1	TRBV7-9	TRBJ2-1	TGTGCCAGCAGCCCCCGAGGTAGGGGGCGAAACAATGAGCAGTTCTTC	CASSPRGRGRNNEQFF
-	-	TRBV13	TRBJ1-3	TGTGCCAGCAGCGCCAGTGCCTCTGGAAACACCATATATTTT	CASSASASGNTIYF